The subject of this entry is one TCR beta chain. The data were obtained in a study of blood T cell repertoires in COVID-19. Generated by immunoSEQ multiplex PCR, the TCRdb table keeps only in-frame clones and is missing some. The table lists around 120,000 clones, under 95% of them singletons, with approximately 5% in the top ten. CDR3 length: 15 amino acids. Per germline, CDR1 MGHDK and CDR2 SYGVNS. J lost 5 bases, V lost 4 bases, and 6 bases had no gene match. This receptor was obtained from a man in his 60s with COVID-19, enrolled during active disease. Sequencing input: peripheral blood. The rearrangement links TRBV25-1 to TRBJ1-2; 11 bases align to TRBD1. The CDR3 is CASSVGTGGQYGYTF. The DNA of the CDR3 is TGTGCCAGCAGTGTAGGGACAGGGGGACAATATGGCTACACCTTC.